Each of the 10 T cell receptor beta chains below was sequenced from the same sample in a study of cytomegalovirus exposure and HLA in healthy donors listed by TCRdb under 2017. Libraries were constructed by the immunoSEQ multiplex PCR assay. The multiplex PCR relied on a mix of 60 forward primers for TCR Vbeta segments and 13 reverse primers for TCR Jbeta segments. TCRdb carries this immuneACCESS record with in-frame sequences only. Its versions omit some clonotypes, under half of them owing to an unresolved V gene in the studies checked, with the rest unexplained. This sample holds 150,000 to 200,000 clones; approximately 80% were observed only once. Of the sample, approximately 1.8% is held by the ten largest clones. Source material: PBMCs. The receptors shown here come from a young woman in good health and CMV-seronegative.

This rearrangement joins TRBV7-8 to TRBJ1-2, with D possibly matching TRBD1 (6 bases). V was clipped by 4 bases and J by 1 base, with 19 bases between them. CDR1 and CDR2 from the germline V gene are SGHVS and FQNEAQ. The CDR3 sequence is 17 residues long. The DNA for the CDR3 is TGTGCCAGCAGCTCCACAAACCTGGACAGAAATAACTATGGCTACACCTTC. Translated, it gives CASSSTNLDRNNYGYTF.

V usage is TRBV5-1 and J usage is TRBJ2-3; TRBD2 aligns across 7 bases. The CDR3 spans 16 residues. CDR1 and CDR2 from the germline V gene are SGHRS and YFSETQ. The J segment lost 2 bases and the V segment lost 0 bases, leaving 6 bases of the junction unmatched. The CDR3 spells CASSLGGGTNTDTQYF. For the CDR3, the DNA is TGCGCCAGCAGCTTGGGGGGGGGTACTAACACAGATACGCAGTATTTT.

The chain joins TRBV6-5 to TRBJ2-5; 11 positions agree with TRBD1. From germline, CDR1 is MNHEY and CDR2 SVGAGI. The CDR3 consists of 15 residues. Trimming cost V 2 bases and J 5 bases; bases outside gene matches: 4. CDR3 loop: CASSYGTGGWETQYF. The CDR3, as DNA: TGTGCCAGCAGTTACGGGACAGGGGGTTGGGAGACCCAGTACTTC.

The CDR3 DNA reads as TGTGCCAGCAGCTTAGGCCGGAATTCACCCCTCCACTTT. Protein product: CASSLGRNSPLHF. The gene calls are TRBV7-9 and TRBJ1-6; D remains ambiguous. The CDR3 length is 13 residues. From germline, CDR1 is SEHNR and CDR2 FQNEAQ (reference sequence). Trimming pared 1 base from V and 7 bases from J, leaving 5 bases between.

The V gene is TRBV7-9, the J gene TRBJ2-7, with 7 positions matching TRBD1. The CDR3 is 15 amino acids. V gave up 4 bases and J gave up 0 bases; unmatched junction bases: 6. The germline V gene encodes CDR1 SEHNR and CDR2 FQNEAQ (reference sequence). CDR3 region: CASSSVTGISYEQYF. The CDR3 nucleotides read TGTGCCAGCAGCTCGGTGACAGGGATCTCCTACGAGCAGTACTTC.

J is TRBJ1-1 and V is TRBV4-3; D uncertain. In germline, CDR1 is LGHNA, CDR2 YSLEER. The CDR3 totals 16 residues. V was shortened by 0 bases and J by 3 bases, with 14 bases between the two germline ends. In DNA, the CDR3 is TGCGCCAGCAGCCAAGATGAAAAACAGCTCCACACTGAAGCTTTCTTT. It specifies CASSQDEKQLHTEAFF.

The rearrangement joins TRBV27 to TRBJ2-1, with D possibly matching TRBD2 (5 bases). The CDR3 is made up of 14 amino acids. The germline V gene has CDR1 MNHEY and CDR2 SMNVEV (reference sequence). Trimming left V 7 bases short and J 5 bases short, with 15 bases between. In DNA form, the CDR3 reads TGTGCCAGCAATCGGCTAGCATTAGACAATGAGCAGTTCTTC. Its protein is CASNRLALDNEQFF.

The chain recombines TRBV5-1 with TRBJ2-3, with D perhaps TRBD1 (5 bases). Germline CDR1 is SGHRS and CDR2 is YFSETQ. This CDR3 contains 15 residues. Trimming shortened V by 4 bases and J by 1 base, and 13 bases separated the two germline ends. This CDR3 is CASSLPGRGTDTQYF. The CDR3 bases are TGCGCCAGCAGCCTACCAGGCAGGGGCACAGATACGCAGTATTTT.

The chain couples TRBV4-3 to TRBJ1-2; 9 positions match TRBD1. The CDR3 covers 16 residues. V lost 0 bases to trimming and J lost 7 bases; unmatched junction nucleotides: 9. Germline CDR1 LGHNA, CDR2 YSLEER. The CDR3 reads CASSQDHLQGASGYTF. CDR3 sequence (DNA): TGCGCCAGCAGCCAAGATCACTTACAGGGGGCAAGTGGCTACACCTTC.

The rearrangement joins TRBV4-1 to TRBJ2-7; possibly TRBD2 for D (5 bases). The V gene's germline CDR1 is MGHRA and CDR2 YSYEKL. V was cut by 1 base and J by 5 bases, with 6 bases left in between. This CDR3 has 12 residues. CDR3 in amino acids: CASSQAGNEQYF. CDR3 bases: TGCGCCAGCAGCCAAGCGGGAAACGAGCAGTACTTC.